Listed below are T cell receptor beta chains from one sample, sequenced in a study of siplizumab effects on memory and regulatory T cells. Using immunoSEQ multiplex PCR, the repertoire was profiled, and TCRdb retains in-frame clones only, with some absent. This table holds around 100,000 clones, about nine tenths found once. Sequenced material: CD4+ T cells sorted from blood. The receptors shown here come from a human donor in good health. Each CDR3 is given with its conserved first and last residue. D genes are given only for firm matches. Clone size is stated in some rows and not others, as once, few, many or a class when expanded.

clone_size j_call d_call v_call cdr3_nt cdr3_aa
- TRBJ1-1 - TRBV6-5 TGTGCCAGCAGTTACCTAACCCTGAACACTGAAGCTTTCTTT CASSYLTLNTEAFF
- TRBJ1-2 TRBD1 TRBV7-2 TGTGCCAGCAGCTTCGGACAGGGGGAAGGAGGCTACACCTTC CASSFGQGEGGYTF
- TRBJ2-2 - TRBV18 TGTGCCAGCTCACCAAGGGACAACTTGGGGGCCGGGGAGCTGTTTTTT CASSPRDNLGAGELFF
- TRBJ1-5 - TRBV28 TGTGCCAGCAGCCTAACCCGAAATCAGCCCCAGCATTTT CASSLTRNQPQHF
once TRBJ1-6 - TRBV9 TGTGCCAGCAGCGTAGAACACTGGAATTCACCCCTCCACTTT CASSVEHWNSPLHF
- TRBJ1-5 TRBD1 TRBV28 TGTGCCAGCAGCAAGGGGACAGCAGACAATCAGCCCCAGCATTTT CASSKGTADNQPQHF
few TRBJ1-3 TRBD1 TRBV11-2 TGTGCCAGCAGCTACTGGACAGGTGGAAACACCATATATTTT CASSYWTGGNTIYF
- TRBJ2-2 TRBD1 TRBV5-1 TGCGCCAGCAGCTTACAGGGGGCGAACACCGGGGAGCTGTTTTTT CASSLQGANTGELFF
once TRBJ2-7 TRBD1 TRBV7-9 TGTGCCAGCAGCCGGGCCGGGACAGGGAAAGAGCAGTACTTC CASSRAGTGKEQYF
- TRBJ1-1 - TRBV9 TGTGCCAGCAGCCCACAGGGTAACACTGAAGCTTTCTTT CASSPQGNTEAFF
- TRBJ2-7 - TRBV10-3 TGTGCCATCATGGGGGGTTCCGTAGGATACGAGCAGCACTTC CAIMGGSVGYEQHF
- TRBJ1-3 - TRBV9 TGTGCCAGTTCAGACCCTCCGACAGGCGGAAACACCATATATTTT CASSDPPTGGNTIYF
- TRBJ1-1 - TRBV5-1 TGCGCCAGCAGCTTGAAGCAGAACACTGAAGCTTTCTTT CASSLKQNTEAFF
- TRBJ2-1 - TRBV7-3 TGTGCCAGCAGCTTAGGGGTCGGCGGGGTGGGTGGTGAGCAGTTCTTC CASSLGVGGVGGEQFF
few TRBJ1-3 - TRBV9 TGTGCCAGCAGCGTACATGGGGCTATTACCGGAAACACCATATATTTT CASSVHGAITGNTIYF
once TRBJ1-5 - TRBV6-1 TGTGCCAGCGTCAGGGTGGGGACGAATCAGCCCCAGCATTTT CASVRVGTNQPQHF
- TRBJ2-7 TRBD1 TRBV5-4 TGTGCCAGCAGTTTAAGGACAGGGGTATCATACGAGCAGTACTTC CASSLRTGVSYEQYF
- TRBJ2-3 TRBD2 TRBV6-5 TGTGCCAGCAGTTACATACTAGCGGGGTCCACAGATACGCAGTATTTT CASSYILAGSTDTQYF
- TRBJ1-4 TRBD1 TRBV25-1 TGTGCCAGCAGTGAATCACAGGGGGCCAATGAAAAACTGTTTTTT CASSESQGANEKLFF
few TRBJ2-7 - TRBV18 TGTGCCAGCTCACCAGGGACCCCTGTGAACTCCTACGAGCAGTACTTC CASSPGTPVNSYEQYF
- TRBJ1-6 - TRBV7-8 TGTGCCAGCAGCCCTTGGGGAGTGACTAATTCACCCCTCCACTTT CASSPWGVTNSPLHF
- TRBJ1-2 TRBD1 TRBV6-6 TGTGCCATCGGACAGGGGAACTATGGCTACACCTTC CAIGQGNYGYTF
- TRBJ1-5 - TRBV7-2 TGTGCCAGCAGCTTATCCCCCTATCAGCCCCAGCATTTT CASSLSPYQPQHF
- TRBJ2-7 - TRBV6-1 TGTGCCAGCAGCCTATCCCCTCGGGGCTACGAGCAGTACTTC CASSLSPRGYEQYF
once TRBJ1-1 - TRBV7-9 TGTGCCAGCAGCTACTCCACGCTTGAAGCTTTCTTT CASSYSTLEAFF
once TRBJ2-3 TRBD2 TRBV7-3 TGTGCCAGCAGCTTAAATCCTAGCGGCGGATTAGATACGCAGTATTTT CASSLNPSGGLDTQYF
- TRBJ2-7 TRBD1 TRBV7-9 TGTGCCAGCAGCTTAGGACAGGGTTGGTTCGAGCAGTACTTC CASSLGQGWFEQYF
- TRBJ2-1 - TRBV6-4 TGTGCCAGCAGTGACTTAGGTAGGAACAATGAGCAGTTCTTC CASSDLGRNNEQFF
- TRBJ1-2 TRBD1 TRBV25-1 TGTGCCAGCAGTGAATTCGAGGCATTGGGACAGAACTATGGCTACACCTTC CASSEFEALGQNYGYTF
- TRBJ1-6 TRBD1 TRBV6-1 TGTGCCAGCAGTGGGACAGGGGGCGCCTCCTATAATTCACCCCTCCACTTT CASSGTGGASYNSPLHF
- TRBJ2-5 TRBD1 TRBV4-2 TGTGCCAGCAGCCAGGGGCAGGGGGTGGGAGAGACCCAGTACTTC CASSQGQGVGETQYF
once TRBJ1-4 - TRBV9 TGTGCCAGCAGCGTAGAAAAACTGTTTTTT CASSVEKLFF
- TRBJ2-1 - TRBV20-1 TGCAGTGCCCGAACGGGGGGCGAGTTCTTC CSARTGGEFF
- TRBJ2-1 TRBD2 TRBV13 TGTGCCAGCAGCGCGAGACTAGCGGGGGGTGAGGAGCAGTTCTTC CASSARLAGGEEQFF
- TRBJ1-2 - TRBV28 TGTGCCAGCAGTTCAACCCGGGACGGAAAGGGCTACACCTTC CASSSTRDGKGYTF
- TRBJ2-7 TRBD2 TRBV12-5 TGTGCTAGTGGTTTGGCTTCCGGGACTAGCATCTACGAGCAGTACTTC CASGLASGTSIYEQYF
- TRBJ1-6 - TRBV12-5 TGTGCTAGTGGACTGGAGGGTAATTCACCCCTCCACTTT CASGLEGNSPLHF
few TRBJ2-5 TRBD1 TRBV18 TGTGCCAGCTCGCGAGAAGACAGGGGAACTGCCCAGTACTTC CASSREDRGTAQYF
- TRBJ2-1 - TRBV9 TGTGCCAGCAGCGTTGAGGGCTATGAGCAGTTCTTC CASSVEGYEQFF
- TRBJ1-5 - TRBV7-7 TGTGCCAGCAGCTTAGTGAGGACCGCTTACCATCAGCCCCAGCATTTT CASSLVRTAYHQPQHF
- TRBJ2-5 TRBD1 TRBV11-3 TGTGCCAGCAGCCGGGGTGGACAGGGAAGTTGGGAGACCCAGTACTTC CASSRGGQGSWETQYF
- TRBJ2-3 - TRBV2 TGTGCCAGCAGGGCCTGGGGGCCAACAGATACGCAGTATTTT CASRAWGPTDTQYF
- TRBJ1-2 - TRBV11-2 TGTGCCAGCAGCTTGCTACAGGGCGGCTACACCTTC CASSLLQGGYTF
- TRBJ2-3 TRBD1 TRBV7-2 TGTGCCAGCAGGAACAGGGGTTCATCCCCAGATACGCAGTATTTT CASRNRGSSPDTQYF
- TRBJ2-3 TRBD2 TRBV10-3 TGTGCCATCAGTGATAGGGAGGGGACCACAGATACGCAGTATTTT CAISDREGTTDTQYF
- TRBJ2-5 - TRBV7-2 TGTGCCAGCAGCTCTAGGGGAAACTCCGTGGGCGAAACCCAGTACTTC CASSSRGNSVGETQYF
- TRBJ2-4 TRBD2 TRBV19 TGTGCCAGTAGTATAGGGCCCGTAGCGGGGGACAACATTCAGTACTTC CASSIGPVAGDNIQYF
few TRBJ2-1 - TRBV5-6 TGTGCCAGCAGCTCTATCTTCCGGGACATGGGGTATGATGAGCAGTTCTTC CASSSIFRDMGYDEQFF
- TRBJ2-3 - TRBV12-5 TGTGCTAGTCTGGGGGCTAGCACAGATACGCAGTATTTT CASLGASTDTQYF
- TRBJ1-1 - TRBV5-5 TGTGCCAGCAGCTTGTCAGGGGCCTTTATGAACACTGAAGCTTTCTTT CASSLSGAFMNTEAFF
- TRBJ2-1 TRBD1 TRBV5-1 TGCGCCAGCAGCCCCCGGGACAGCAAATCCAATGAGCAGTTCTTC CASSPRDSKSNEQFF
- TRBJ1-1 - TRBV19 TGTGCCAGTAGTATTACAGGGATGAACACTGAAGCTTTCTTT CASSITGMNTEAFF
- TRBJ2-1 - TRBV7-2 TGTGCCAGCAGCTTCCCAGGAGACCGTTCTGACAATGAGCAGTTCTTC CASSFPGDRSDNEQFF
- TRBJ1-1 - TRBV7-9 TGTGCCAGCAGCTTAGTTTTTAACAGTGAAGCTTTCTTT CASSLVFNSEAFF
- TRBJ2-7 - TRBV6-1 TGTGCCAGCAGTGAAGGGGGTTGGGAGCAGTACTTC CASSEGGWEQYF